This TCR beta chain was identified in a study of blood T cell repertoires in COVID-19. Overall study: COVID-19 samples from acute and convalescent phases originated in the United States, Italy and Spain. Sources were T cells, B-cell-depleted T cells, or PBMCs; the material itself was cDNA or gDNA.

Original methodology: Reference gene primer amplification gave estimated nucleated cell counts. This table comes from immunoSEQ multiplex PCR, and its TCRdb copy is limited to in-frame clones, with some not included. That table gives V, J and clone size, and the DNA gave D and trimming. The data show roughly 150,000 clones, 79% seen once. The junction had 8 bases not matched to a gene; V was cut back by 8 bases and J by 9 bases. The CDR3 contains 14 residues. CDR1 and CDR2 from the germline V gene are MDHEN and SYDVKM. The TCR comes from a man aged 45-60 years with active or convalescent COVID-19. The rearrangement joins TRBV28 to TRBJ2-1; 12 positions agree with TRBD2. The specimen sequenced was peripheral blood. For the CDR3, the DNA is TGTGCCAGCTCAGCTGGGACTAGCGGGTTTGAGCAGTTCTTC. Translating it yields CASSAGTSGFEQFF.